The entry below gives a single T cell receptor beta chain sequence along with its context. The antigen is unknown. Germline assignment: CDR1 SGHRS and CDR2 YFSETQ. Trimming removed 0 bases from V and 4 bases from J, with 16 bases in between. The CDR3 sequence is 16 residues long. The repertoire was sequenced with immunoSEQ multiplex PCR; TCRdb's copy has only in-frame clones and lacks some. This table has 100,000 to 150,000 clones, about 88% appearing once. This entry is derived from a study of cytomegalovirus exposure and HLA in healthy donors. The study, taken as a whole, reports: A list of approximately 160 TCR beta chains associated with cytomegalovirus was given.

The sample was PBMCs. The TCR originated in a woman aged 18-29 years in good health and CMV-seronegative. The chain couples TRBV5-1 to TRBJ2-5; D perhaps matches TRBD2 (5 bases). The CDR3 region is CASSLAYGESGETQYF. For the CDR3, the DNA is TGCGCCAGCAGCTTGGCCTATGGGGAGTCGGGAGAGACCCAGTACTTC.